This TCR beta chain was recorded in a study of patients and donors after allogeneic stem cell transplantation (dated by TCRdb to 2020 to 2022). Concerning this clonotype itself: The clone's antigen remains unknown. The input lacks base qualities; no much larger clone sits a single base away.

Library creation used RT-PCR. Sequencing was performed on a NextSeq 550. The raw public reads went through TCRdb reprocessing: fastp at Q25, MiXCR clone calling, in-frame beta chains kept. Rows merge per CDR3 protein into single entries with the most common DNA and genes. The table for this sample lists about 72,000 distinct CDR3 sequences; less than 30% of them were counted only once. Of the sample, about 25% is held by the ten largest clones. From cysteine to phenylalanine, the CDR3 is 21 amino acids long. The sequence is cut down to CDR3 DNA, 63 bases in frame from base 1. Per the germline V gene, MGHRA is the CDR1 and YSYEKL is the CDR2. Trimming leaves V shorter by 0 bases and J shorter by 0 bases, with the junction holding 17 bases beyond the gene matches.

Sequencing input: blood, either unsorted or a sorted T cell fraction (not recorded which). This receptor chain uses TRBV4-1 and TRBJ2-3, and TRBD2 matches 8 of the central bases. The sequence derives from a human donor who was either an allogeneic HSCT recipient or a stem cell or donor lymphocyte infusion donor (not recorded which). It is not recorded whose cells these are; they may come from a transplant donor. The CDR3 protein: CASSQERSSGLGGPSTDTQYF. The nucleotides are TGCGCCAGCAGCCAAGAGAGATCTAGCGGGCTCGGTGGTCCTAGCACAGATACGCAGTATTTT.